Listed below are T cell receptor beta chains from one sample, sequenced in a study of T cell responses to AZD1222 COVID-19 vaccine. Assay: immunoSEQ multiplex PCR; the TCRdb copy retains only in-frame clones and omits some. Of around 110,000 clones in the sample, roughly 92% were seen once. The input for sequencing was peripheral blood, taken 28 days after the second AZD1222 dose. The receptors shown here come from an adult who received the AZD1222 COVID-19 vaccine. CDR3s include the opening cysteine and the closing phenylalanine or tryptophan. A D gene is named only where the DNA matches it firmly. Not every row has a clone size; where given, it reads once, few, many or a size class.

clone size,V gene,D gene,J gene,CDR3 protein,CDR3 DNA
-,TRBV28,-,TRBJ1-1,CASTPGRNTEAFF,TGTGCCAGCACTCCCGGACGGAACACTGAAGCTTTCTTT
once,TRBV5-1,-,TRBJ1-3,CASRRGEGGNTIYF,TGCGCCAGCAGGCGGGGGGAAGGTGGAAACACCATATATTTT
-,TRBV7-9,-,TRBJ1-3,CASSPRLTSGNTIYF,TGTGCCAGCAGCCCCCGACTGACTTCTGGAAACACCATATATTTT
-,TRBV10-3,TRBD2,TRBJ2-3,CAISEQAGGLSTDTQYF,TGTGCCATCAGTGAGCAGGCGGGAGGCCTAAGCACAGATACGCAGTATTTT
-,TRBV28,-,TRBJ1-5,CASRPLGQPQHF,TGTGCCAGCAGACCTCTCGGGCAGCCCCAGCATTTT
-,TRBV29-1,-,TRBJ1-2,CSVESQYGYTF,TGCAGCGTTGAGTCCCAGTATGGCTACACCTTC
-,TRBV2,-,TRBJ2-1,CASSEEYLGLNEQFF,TGTGCCAGCAGTGAAGAATATTTAGGGTTAAATGAGCAGTTCTTC
-,TRBV28,TRBD2,TRBJ2-2,CASSFIGLAGGNTGELFF,TGTGCCAGCAGTTTCATCGGACTAGCGGGAGGAAACACCGGGGAGCTGTTTTTT
-,TRBV13,-,TRBJ1-4,CASSDRQDEKLFF,TGTGCCAGCAGCGACAGACAGGATGAAAAACTGTTTTTT
-,TRBV10-3,TRBD1,TRBJ1-2,CAISKGQGYGYTF,TGTGCCATCTCTAAAGGACAGGGGTATGGCTACACCTTC
-,TRBV3-1/TRBV3-2,-,TRBJ1-5,CASSRERGGPGGPQHF,TGTGCCAGCAGCCGCGAACGGGGGGGGCCCGGGGGGCCCCAGCATTTT
-,TRBV27,TRBD2,TRBJ2-1,CASSRGLAGGGRYNEQFF,TGTGCCAGCAGCAGGGGACTAGCGGGAGGGGGACGCTACAATGAGCAGTTCTTC
-,TRBV7-9,TRBD2,TRBJ2-7,CASSLKGGLAGGYEQYF,TGTGCCAGCAGCTTAAAGGGAGGACTAGCGGGAGGCTACGAGCAGTACTTC
-,TRBV7-8,TRBD2,TRBJ2-1,CASSLGQRDWDEQFF,TGTGCCAGCAGCTTAGGCCAGCGGGATTGGGATGAGCAGTTCTTC
-,TRBV5-5,-,TRBJ1-1,CASSFWEPSEAFF,TGTGCCAGCAGCTTCTGGGAACCCTCAGAAGCTTTCTTT
-,TRBV19,-,TRBJ2-1,CASSPFLSSYNEQFF,TGTGCCAGTTCGCCCTTCTTGAGCTCCTACAATGAGCAGTTCTTC
-,TRBV29-1,TRBD2,TRBJ2-2,CSVVVAGAAGELFF,TGCAGCGTTGTGGTAGCGGGAGCGGCCGGGGAGCTGTTTTTT
-,TRBV30,-,TRBJ1-3,CAWEQDSSGNTIYF,TGTGCCTGGGAACAGGACTCCTCTGGAAACACCATATATTTT
-,TRBV28,TRBD2,TRBJ2-7,CASSLISGGTSGPYEQYF,TGTGCCAGCAGCTTGATAAGCGGCGGGACTAGCGGACCCTACGAGCAGTACTTC
-,TRBV28,-,TRBJ2-7,CASSLVLPPSYEQYF,TGTGCCAGCAGTTTAGTCCTCCCACCCTCCTACGAGCAGTACTTC
-,TRBV7-9,TRBD1,TRBJ1-6,CASSFGTGGSPLHF,TGTGCCAGCAGCTTCGGGACAGGAGGTTCACCCCTCCACTTT
-,TRBV20-1,-,TRBJ1-5,CSASDQRGSNQPQHF,TGCAGTGCTAGTGATCAACGGGGGAGCAATCAGCCCCAGCATTTT
-,TRBV10-3,-,TRBJ2-2,CATRTGNTGELFF,TGTGCCACACGGACTGGGAACACCGGGGAGCTGTTTTTT
-,TRBV5-1,-,TRBJ1-4,CASSLAAPEKLFF,TGCGCCAGCAGCTTGGCTGCGCCTGAAAAACTGTTTTTT
-,TRBV10-3,-,TRBJ1-2,CAISDRVPYGYTF,TGTGCCATCAGTGATAGGGTACCCTATGGCTACACCTTC
-,TRBV10-1,-,TRBJ1-5,CPPMQGIYSNQPQHF,TGCCCACCCATGCAGGGCATTTATAGCAATCAGCCCCAGCATTTT
-,TRBV29-1,-,TRBJ2-1,CSVEAVRRTRFF,TGCAGCGTTGAGGCAGTGAGGAGGACACGGTTCTTC